A selection of T cell receptor beta chains follows, all from one sample in a study of spatial heterogeneity in lung cancer. TCRdb passed the 5' RACE reads through MiXCR, listing each CDR3 protein once. The sample lists approximately 40,000 distinct CDR3 sequences, roughly 15% occurring once. Here the sequenced sample was PBMCs, taken at surgery. The source of these receptors is a male donor with early-stage non-small cell lung cancer. The conserved cysteine and the conserved F or W are not part of the CDR3 here. Each record gives: V gene, J gene, D gene, clone size, CDR3 protein. The D gene is left open where the match is weak. Expanded clones get a size class; other rows say once, few or many, or leave the size out.

>TRBV4-1|TRBJ2-2|-|few
ASSQEGPGSTGELF
>TRBV6-2/TRBV6-3|TRBJ1-5|-|many
ASTWGSSSGQPQH
>TRBV5-5|TRBJ1-5|TRBD1|-
ASSLGQIHQPQH
>TRBV7-2|TRBJ2-1|-|few
ASTPSASSYNEQF
>TRBV6-5|TRBJ2-7|TRBD1|-
ASSLGQGFYEQY
>TRBV10-3|TRBJ2-1|-|-
AISESSDYNEQF
>TRBV6-1|TRBJ2-5|TRBD2|-
ASSLTSGGRETQY
>TRBV5-5|TRBJ2-1|-|few
ASRIYGLNNEQF
>TRBV4-2|TRBJ2-5|TRBD2|many
ASSSGTSGRQQETQY
>TRBV5-1|TRBJ2-5|-|-
ASSLVNRQETQY
>TRBV15|TRBJ1-2|-|few
ATSGSNYGYT
>TRBV18|TRBJ1-3|-|few
ASSPAGSGNTIY
>TRBV9|TRBJ2-1|TRBD1|-
ASSPRDRGYNEQF
>TRBV2|TRBJ2-5|TRBD2|few
ASSDRKLAELQETQY
>TRBV2|TRBJ1-2|-|many
ASRIDPEAGYT
>TRBV12-3/TRBV12-4|TRBJ2-1|TRBD2|-
ASNAGDPRNEQF
>TRBV15|TRBJ1-1|-|few
ATSRDGSAARAF
>TRBV28|TRBJ2-1|-|few
ASSLNSDEQF
>TRBV19|TRBJ2-7|-|-
ASSIRTATYEQY
>TRBV12-3/TRBV12-4|TRBJ2-3|TRBD1|few
ASSFGTGLGDTQY
>TRBV24-1|TRBJ2-3|-|-
ATSDPSTDTQY
>TRBV20-1|TRBJ2-7|TRBD1|few
SAPGQGSHEQY
>TRBV28|TRBJ2-7|TRBD1|few
ASSLVTGDEQY